This T cell receptor (beta chain) derives from a study of cytomegalovirus exposure and HLA in healthy donors. Broader study findings: The authors enumerated over 150 TCR beta chains as linked to cytomegalovirus. Reportedly, TCR beta sequences accurately predicted HLA-A and HLA-B alleles in most subjects. Versus the approximately 670-donor mean, an Asian-associated ancestry cluster reportedly showed fewer N-insertions in a later analysis.

PCR involved 60 Vbeta and 13 Jbeta primers. Original processing methods: Per a later analysis, the number of unique TCR beta chains was approximately 80 million, of which about 11 million were shared. Using immunoSEQ multiplex PCR, the repertoire was profiled, and TCRdb retains in-frame clones only, with some absent. Clonal size and the V and J genes are those of that table, whereas D and trimming came from the DNA. The sample has around 220,000 clones, over 60% seen once. The germline V and J ends were trimmed by 3 bases and 4 bases, with 8 bases remaining between them. The length of the CDR3 is 13 residues. Germline CDR1 is MDHEN and CDR2 is SYDVKM. In the case of this clone: Its specificity is unknown.

This chain links TRBV28 with TRBJ2-3; D gene ambiguous. Input material: PBMCs. This TCR was sampled from a middle-aged man in good health and CMV-seronegative. The CDR3 DNA follows: TGTGCCAGCAGTTTGGCGGCCGCAGATACGCAGTATTTT. This gives the protein CASSLAAADTQYF.